The text below deals with one T cell receptor beta chain. This clonotype was counted many times. No antigen is known for it. The sample holds no much larger clone one base away, and base qualities are not on file. This entry comes from a study of T cells after yellow fever vaccination (dated by TCRdb to about 2019). For the wider study: The SMART-Seq v4 Ultra Low Input RNA kit was used to prepare libraries from fractions with low cell numbers. Blood was drawn at multiple timepoints before and after primary and secondary immunization, with bulk PBMC replicates and cell subsets isolated. The cohort comprised two healthy male donors, one aged 18 to 30 and one aged 30 to 40 years. To follow T-cell clones before and after both primary and booster YFV17D yellow fever vaccination, bulk TCR alpha and beta repertoires underwent longitudinal sequencing. Study-wide conclusions, independent of this receptor: Computational filtering was required because FACS-sorted repertoires could contain abundant contaminating clonotypes from the bulk population. A small fraction of clonotypes appeared in both the CD4 and CD8 compartments, likely as a result of convergent recombination. Most clones expanded after primary vaccination were re-detected after the booster (almost 98% of CD4 and more than 70% of CD8), suggesting broad memory maintenance. Compared with the primary T-cell response, the secondary T-cell response was faster but weaker, reaching its peak on day 5 rather than on day 15. The study included only two donors, which limits how far the findings can be generalized.

V and J are truncated by 5 bases and 0 bases respectively, leaving an intervening sequence of 10 bases. CDR1 and CDR2, looked up from the germline V gene (reference sequence), are SEHNR and FQNEAQ. The CDR3 goes from the cysteine to the phenylalanine over 15 residues. Just CDR3 DNA is preserved here, 45 bases in frame from base 1. The instrument was an Illumina NovaSeq 6000. Synthesis of TCR cDNA relied on 5'RACE template switching, a step that introduced a universal primer site along with unique molecular identifiers. Priming for cDNA synthesis came from both the TCR alpha and TCR beta constant segments. Libraries were amplified in two PCR steps, with sample barcodes and sequencing adapters added in the second step. Sequencing of libraries was performed on Illumina HiSeq 2500 (2x100 bp) or NovaSeq (2x150 bp). In the original analysis: Demultiplexing of reads and collapsing into UMI consensus sequences were performed with MIGEC, and V(D)J alignment was carried out with MiXCR. Vaccine-responding clonotypes were defined with edgeR using replicate PBMC samples, requiring FDR below 0.01 and a log2 fold change above 5 up to day 15. CD4 or CD8 identity was assigned to each bulk clonotype according to whether the clonotype was present at higher abundance in the sequenced CD4 repertoire or the sequenced CD8 repertoire. TCRdb trimmed the raw reads at Q25, called clones with MiXCR and kept productive beta chains. A single entry per CDR3 protein holds the most common genes and DNA from its merged rows. Clone size and V and J calls follow TCRdb, not the original study. This sample has 200,000 to 300,000 distinct CDR3 sequences in its table, and roughly 4% of those were observed once. In total, the top ten clones hold 19% of the sample.

Taken with the paper, the label for treatment or condition translates to: live attenuated yellow fever vaccine strain. At every blood-draw timepoint, two biological replicates of bulk PBMCs were collected. PBMCs were isolated from peripheral blood using a standard Ficoll-Paque protocol. RNA was extracted with TriZol from bulk PBMCs, CD4 and CD8 fractions, and dextramer-positive and dextramer-negative fractions. Sequenced material: PBMCs, taken 15 days after the yellow fever booster vaccination. The chain couples TRBV7-9 to TRBJ1-4, and possibly TRBD1, on 5 matching bases. The sequence was collected from a man aged 18-30 years who received the YFV17D yellow fever vaccine. DNA sequence: TGTGCCAGCAGCCCCGGACAAACAACTAATGAAAAACTGTTTTTT. Its amino acids are CASSPGQTTNEKLFF.